The rows below give T cell receptor beta chains drawn from one sample of a study of PD-L1 blockade in urothelial cancer. Method: immunoSEQ multiplex PCR; TCRdb's copy keeps in-frame clones and lacks some. The sample has about 130,000 clones; more than 70% are singletons. This material consisted of PBMCs, taken around atezolizumab (anti-PD-L1) treatment. The receptors stem from a man aged 50 to 59 with urothelial cancer. Each CDR3 is given with its conserved first and last residue. The D gene is left open where the match is weak. Size is stated for part of the rows, as once, few or many counts, or as a class when the clone is expanded.

TRBV2	-	-	TRBJ1-4	CATHSQGTTNEKLFF	TGTGCCACCCACAGTCAGGGGACAACTAATGAAAAACTGTTTTTT
TRBV14	-	-	TRBJ2-1	CASSQVDFPRSNEQFF	TGTGCCAGCAGCCAAGTCGACTTTCCCCGATCTAATGAGCAGTTCTTC
TRBV6-5	TRBD1	-	TRBJ2-5	CASSELRGWTQYF	TGTGCCAGCAGTGAACTCAGGGGGTGGACCCAGTACTTC
TRBV19	TRBD1	-	TRBJ1-2	CATSTGLGYGYTF	TGTGCCACCTCGACAGGGCTGGGCTATGGCTACACCTTC
TRBV4-2	TRBD2	-	TRBJ2-7	CASSQESAGVRYEQYF	TGTGCCAGCAGCCAAGAGTCAGCGGGAGTGCGATACGAGCAGTACTTC
TRBV27	-	once	TRBJ2-7	CASRKDTSYEQYF	TGTGCCAGCAGGAAAGACACTTCCTACGAGCAGTACTTC
TRBV2	TRBD1	-	TRBJ2-7	CASRESLGTGSYEQYF	TGTGCCAGCCGGGAGAGCCTCGGGACAGGCTCCTACGAGCAGTACTTC
TRBV7-8	TRBD2	-	TRBJ2-1	CASSLVGGKGYNEQFF	TGTGCCAGCAGCTTAGTCGGGGGGAAAGGTTACAATGAGCAGTTCTTC
TRBV19	TRBD1	-	TRBJ2-6	CASSRAGGGANVLTF	TGTGCCAGTAGCCGCGCAGGGGGAGGGGCCAACGTCCTGACTTTC
TRBV9	TRBD1	-	TRBJ1-6	CASSQTGTGNSPLHF	TGTGCCAGCAGCCAAACCGGGACAGGGAATTCACCCCTCCACTTT
TRBV7-9	TRBD1	-	TRBJ2-7	CASSLEGATLGEQYF	TGTGCCAGCAGCTTAGAGGGGGCTACTTTGGGAGAGCAGTACTTC
TRBV27	TRBD1	-	TRBJ1-1	CASTRIGQGNTEAFF	TGTGCCAGCACGAGAATAGGACAGGGGAACACTGAAGCTTTCTTT
TRBV28	TRBD1	-	TRBJ2-7	CASRRDRGLLEQYF	TGTGCCAGCCGAAGGGACAGGGGGCTGCTCGAGCAGTACTTC
TRBV6-6	TRBD1	-	TRBJ1-5	CASSDLRGQAEQPQHF	TGTGCCAGCAGTGACTTAAGAGGACAGGCAGAACAGCCCCAGCATTTT
TRBV27	-	-	TRBJ2-2	CASSGTVSGTGELFF	TGTGCCAGCAGTGGAACGGTTTCAGGAACCGGGGAGCTGTTTTTT
TRBV18	-	few	TRBJ2-1	CASSPAGGLSSYNEQFF	TGTGCCAGCTCCCCCGCTGGTGGACTTAGCTCCTACAATGAGCAGTTCTTC
TRBV7-8	-	-	TRBJ2-6	CASSPGQSSGANVLTF	TGTGCCAGCAGCCCTGGACAGAGCTCTGGGGCCAACGTCCTGACTTTC
TRBV18	TRBD1	-	TRBJ2-5	CASSPRQGVTETQYF	TGTGCCAGCTCACCACGACAGGGGGTCACAGAGACCCAGTACTTC
TRBV5-1	TRBD2	-	TRBJ2-7	CASSLALAGDYEQYF	TGCGCCAGCAGCTTGGCGTTAGCGGGAGACTACGAGCAGTACTTC
TRBV20-1	-	-	TRBJ2-7	CSAGSFEQYF	TGCAGTGCCGGGTCCTTCGAGCAGTACTTC
TRBV28	TRBD2	-	TRBJ2-1	CASSSFRTSGAYNEQFF	TGTGCCAGCAGTTCCTTTCGGACTAGCGGTGCCTACAATGAGCAGTTCTTC
TRBV19	TRBD1	-	TRBJ2-1	CASRPGQAYYNEQFF	TGTGCCAGCCGACCGGGACAGGCCTACTACAATGAGCAGTTCTTC
TRBV30	-	once	TRBJ2-5	CATTRRGPLSYQETQYF	TGTGCCACCACTAGGCGGGGTCCCTTATCGTACCAAGAGACCCAGTACTTC
TRBV27	-	-	TRBJ1-6	CASSAPGLSSPLHF	TGTGCCAGCAGCGCTCCAGGGTTGAGTTCACCCCTCCACTTT
TRBV7-6	-	few	TRBJ2-2	CASSLGGSRNGELFF	TGTGCCAGCAGCTTAGGGGGCAGTCGGAACGGGGAGCTGTTTTTT
TRBV5-5	-	-	TRBJ1-5	CASSHGTAGGQPQHF	TGTGCCAGCAGCCACGGGACGGCGGGGGGTCAGCCCCAGCATTTT
TRBV18	TRBD2	-	TRBJ2-5	CASSPRTSGSLETQYF	TGTGCCAGCTCACCGAGGACTAGCGGGAGCCTGGAGACCCAGTACTTC
TRBV5-8	-	-	TRBJ1-1	CASSLVAGGNTEAFF	TGTGCCAGCAGCTTGGTGGCGGGGGGGAACACTGAAGCTTTCTTT
TRBV9	TRBD1	-	TRBJ2-5	CASSASGTGDLPQYF	TGTGCCAGCAGCGCATCCGGGACAGGGGATTTACCCCAGTACTTC
TRBV5-4	-	-	TRBJ2-7	CASSLATYEQYF	TGTGCCAGCAGCTTGGCAACCTACGAGCAGTACTTC
TRBV30	-	-	TRBJ1-5	CAWSGLPNQPQHF	TGTGCCTGGAGTGGACTTCCCAATCAGCCCCAGCATTTT
TRBV6-1	-	-	TRBJ1-6	CAAVGEVSPLHF	TGTGCCGCCGTGGGTGAGGTCTCACCCCTCCACTTT
TRBV7-8	TRBD2	once	TRBJ2-7	CASSRIAGGYEQYF	TGTGCCAGCAGCCGAATAGCGGGAGGGTACGAGCAGTACTTC
TRBV6-6	-	-	TRBJ2-7	CASSLDSYYEQYF	TGTGCCAGCAGCCTCGACAGCTACTACGAGCAGTACTTC
TRBV6-1	-	-	TRBJ1-6	CASTPDSQRALHF	TGTGCCAGCACCCCTGACAGCCAGCGGGCCCTCCACTTT
TRBV19	-	-	TRBJ1-1	CASKTGPAAEAFF	TGTGCCAGTAAAACAGGGCCGGCGGCTGAAGCTTTCTTT